The rows below give T cell receptor beta chains drawn from one sample of a study of shared clonotypes between healthy human individuals. Profiled with immunoSEQ multiplex PCR; TCRdb holds only in-frame clones, not every one. This table has about 590,000 clones, around 95% appearing once. The sequencing sample was made of naive CD8+ T cells sorted from blood. Receptors were obtained from a young woman in good health. Both conserved end residues are part of each CDR3. The D gene is left open where the match is weak. For some rows the clone size is stated as once, few or many, or as a class when expanded; others skip it.

d_call | cdr3_length | j_call | clone_size | v_call | cdr3_aa | cdr3_nt
- | 12 | TRBJ1-1 | - | TRBV10-3 | CAIRAGGGEAFF | TGTGCCATAAGAGCGGGGGGCGGAGAAGCTTTCTTT
TRBD1 | 15 | TRBJ2-5 | - | TRBV5-4 | CASSLRNRGRETQYF | TGTGCCAGCAGCCTGAGGAACAGGGGGAGAGAGACCCAGTACTTC
- | 17 | TRBJ1-4 | once | TRBV28 | CASSHHVFLEGYEKLFF | TGTGCCAGCAGTCATCACGTTTTTTTGGAGGGTTATGAAAAACTGTTTTTT
- | 14 | TRBJ2-1 | - | TRBV11-2 | CASSLVSSYNEQFF | TGTGCCAGCAGCTTAGTATCTAGCTACAATGAGCAGTTCTTC
- | 12 | TRBJ2-2 | - | TRBV4-2 | CASSPHTGELFF | TGTGCCAGCAGCCCCCACACCGGGGAGCTGTTTTTT
TRBD2 | 15 | TRBJ2-7 | - | TRBV5-1 | CASSLDGLSGTEQYF | TGCGCCAGCAGCTTGGACGGATTGAGCGGGACCGAGCAGTACTTC
- | 14 | TRBJ2-7 | once | TRBV9 | CASSFQGSPREQYF | TGTGCCAGCAGCTTCCAGGGGTCCCCTCGCGAGCAGTACTTC
- | 14 | TRBJ2-1 | - | TRBV27 | CASSSPGNADEQFF | TGTGCCAGCAGTTCCCCCGGAAACGCGGATGAGCAGTTCTTC
TRBD1 | 14 | TRBJ2-7 | - | TRBV28 | CASSHGQGFSEQYF | TGTGCCAGCAGTCATGGACAGGGTTTTTCCGAGCAGTACTTC
- | 14 | TRBJ2-2 | - | TRBV28 | CASRSDGSTGELFF | TGTGCCAGCAGGTCCGACGGTAGCACCGGGGAGCTGTTTTTT
- | 12 | TRBJ2-3 | - | TRBV5-4 | CASSSGADTQYF | TGTGCCAGCAGCTCTGGGGCAGATACGCAGTATTTT
- | 18 | TRBJ2-6 | - | TRBV19 | CASSSPDRQIEGANVLTF | TGTGCCAGTAGTTCCCCGGACAGACAGATTGAAGGGGCCAACGTCCTGACTTTC
TRBD1 | 14 | TRBJ2-7 | - | TRBV19 | CASSPGTGAYEQYF | TGTGCCAGTAGTCCCGGGACAGGAGCCTACGAGCAGTACTTC
TRBD1 | 13 | TRBJ1-5 | - | TRBV5-4 | CASSQGGNQPQHF | TGTGCCAGCAGCCAGGGGGGGAATCAGCCCCAGCATTTT
- | 14 | TRBJ1-4 | - | TRBV6-5 | CASSYLGPNEKLFF | TGTGCCAGCAGTTACTTGGGGCCTAATGAAAAACTGTTTTTT
TRBD1 | 13 | TRBJ2-7 | - | TRBV27 | CASSMGQFYEQYF | TGTGCCAGCAGTATGGGACAGTTCTACGAGCAGTACTTC
- | 15 | TRBJ2-5 | - | TRBV19 | CASREFGWYQETQYF | TGTGCCAGTAGGGAATTTGGTTGGTACCAAGAGACCCAGTACTTC
TRBD1 | 17 | TRBJ2-7 | - | TRBV15 | CATSRTHRGWSSYEQYF | TGTGCCACCAGCAGAACACACAGGGGCTGGAGCTCCTACGAGCAGTACTTC
TRBD2 | 15 | TRBJ2-7 | - | TRBV5-4 | CASSLRAGGFDEQYF | TGTGCCAGCAGCTTGAGGGCGGGAGGTTTTGACGAGCAGTACTTC
- | 16 | TRBJ2-7 | - | TRBV11-2 | CASSLDWGENPHEQYF | TGTGCCAGCAGCTTAGATTGGGGGGAGAACCCCCACGAGCAGTACTTC
- | 13 | TRBJ2-7 | once | TRBV19 | CASSPEGPDEQYF | TGTGCCAGTAGTCCCGAGGGGCCCGACGAGCAGTACTTC
TRBD2 | 15 | TRBJ2-7 | - | TRBV6-6 | CASSPHSGTKYEQYF | TGTGCCAGCAGCCCTCATAGCGGGACAAAATACGAGCAGTACTTC